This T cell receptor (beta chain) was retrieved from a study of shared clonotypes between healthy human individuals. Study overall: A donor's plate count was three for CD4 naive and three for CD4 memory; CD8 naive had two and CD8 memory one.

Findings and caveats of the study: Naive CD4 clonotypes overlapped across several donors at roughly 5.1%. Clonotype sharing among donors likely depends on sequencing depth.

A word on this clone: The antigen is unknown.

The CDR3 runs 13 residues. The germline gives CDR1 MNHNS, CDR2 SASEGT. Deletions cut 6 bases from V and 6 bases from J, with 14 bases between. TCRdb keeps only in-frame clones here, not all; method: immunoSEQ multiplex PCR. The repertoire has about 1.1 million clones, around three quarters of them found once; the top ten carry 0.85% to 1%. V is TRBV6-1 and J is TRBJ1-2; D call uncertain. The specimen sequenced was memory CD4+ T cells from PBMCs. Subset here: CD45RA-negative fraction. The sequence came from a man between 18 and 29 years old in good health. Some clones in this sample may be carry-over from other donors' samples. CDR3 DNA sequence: TGTGCCAGCAGAAGAAAGGGATTCAATGGCTACACCTTC. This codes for CASRRKGFNGYTF.